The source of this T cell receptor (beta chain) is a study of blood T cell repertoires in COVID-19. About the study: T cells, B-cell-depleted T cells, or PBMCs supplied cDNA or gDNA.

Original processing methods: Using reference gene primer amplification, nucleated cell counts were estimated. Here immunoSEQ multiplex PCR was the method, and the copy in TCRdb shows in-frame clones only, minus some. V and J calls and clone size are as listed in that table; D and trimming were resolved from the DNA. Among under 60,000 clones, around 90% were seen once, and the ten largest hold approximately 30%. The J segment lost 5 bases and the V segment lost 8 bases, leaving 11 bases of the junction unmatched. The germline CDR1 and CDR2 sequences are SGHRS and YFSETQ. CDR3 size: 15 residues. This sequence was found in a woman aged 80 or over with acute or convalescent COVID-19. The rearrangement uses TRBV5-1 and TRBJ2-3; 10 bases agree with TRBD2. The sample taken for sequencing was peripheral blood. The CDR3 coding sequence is TGCGCCAGTTCTAATAGCGGGGGGACACGAGATACGCAGTATTTT. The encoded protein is CASSNSGGTRDTQYF.